This TCR beta chain was recovered during a study of glioma-infiltrating T cells. Germline loops: CDR1 SNHLY, CDR2 FYNNEI. V lost 6 bases and J lost 8, with 13 bases in between. The CDR3 consists of 13 residues. Amplification of TCR alpha and beta CDR3 regions from RNA used iRepertoire nested multiplex PCR. TCRdb processed the multiplex PCR reads anew with MiXCR; each CDR3 protein has one entry. The table records more than 85,000 distinct CDR3 sequences, less than 30% of them present only once. The sequence was collected from a human donor with low-grade glioma or glioblastoma, undergoing nonglioma brain surgery, or in good health (not recorded which). Specimen: glioma tissue, nonneoplastic brain tissue, or PBMCs (not recorded which). This chain uses TRBV2 with TRBJ1-4; the D gene is possibly TRBD1 (5 bases). The CDR3 nucleotides are TGTGCCAGCAGCGCTGACAGACGGGAAAAACTGTTTTTT. Translating it yields CASSADRREKLFF. Supplemented by reference TRBV2 and TRBJ1-4, the full variable domain reads EPEVTQTPSHQVTQMGQEVILRCVPISNHLYFYWYRQILGQKVEFLVSFYNNEISEKSEIFDDQFSVERPDGSNFTLKIRSTKLEDSAMYFCASSADRREKLFFGSGTQLSVL.